These T cell receptor beta chains were read from a single sample in a study of blood T cell repertoires in COVID-19. Sequencing was performed with immunoSEQ multiplex PCR; in TCRdb, only in-frame clones are kept and a portion is missing. Among 100,000 or so clones listed, around 86% were seen once. Sequenced sample: peripheral blood. Source of these receptors: an elderly man with acute or convalescent COVID-19. Each CDR3 is given with its conserved first and last residue. The D gene is left open where the match is weak. Clone size, where shown, is once, few, many, or a class for clones that have expanded.

NA	NA	TRBV18	TRBJ1-3	CASSPPRDTRTGNTIYF	TGTGCCAGCTCACCACCCCGGGACACCAGAACGGGAAACACCATATATTTT
NA	NA	TRBV5-1	TRBJ1-4	CASSSPAGYGTNEKLFF	TGCGCCAGCAGCTCTCCCGCAGGGTACGGAACTAATGAAAAACTGTTTTTT
NA	once	TRBV5-6	TRBJ1-2	CASSLPGDYGYTF	TGTGCCAGCAGCTTGCCAGGGGATTATGGCTACACCTTC
TRBD1	few	TRBV28	TRBJ2-7	CASSFSGTGKYEQYF	TGTGCCAGCAGTTTCTCCGGGACAGGGAAGTACGAGCAGTACTTC
NA	NA	TRBV28	TRBJ1-5	CASSTGGQPQHF	TGTGCCAGCAGTACCGGGGGTCAGCCCCAGCATTTT
TRBD2	NA	TRBV5-1	TRBJ2-1	CASSRTSGRINNEQFF	TGCGCCAGCAGTCGGACTAGCGGGAGGATAAACAATGAGCAGTTCTTC
TRBD1	NA	TRBV28	TRBJ2-7	CASSGTGSYEQYF	TGTGCCTCATCCGGGACAGGGAGCTACGAGCAGTACTTC
TRBD1	NA	TRBV4-2	TRBJ1-1	CASSQEGQPRTEAFF	TGTGCCAGCAGCCAAGAGGGACAGCCTCGAACTGAAGCTTTCTTT
NA	NA	TRBV28	TRBJ1-2	CASSPTSTRVYGYTF	TGTGCCAGCAGCCCAACCTCGACACGAGTCTATGGCTACACCTTC
TRBD1	NA	TRBV6-5	TRBJ2-7	CASSSLGTGGYEQYF	TGTGCCAGCAGTTCTTTAGGGACAGGTGGCTACGAGCAGTACTTC
NA	NA	TRBV6-4	TRBJ2-2	CASSAQGTGELFF	TGTGCCAGCAGCGCACAGGGAACCGGGGAGCTGTTTTTT
TRBD2	NA	TRBV19	TRBJ2-7	CASRGTSGRGGYEQYF	TGTGCCAGTAGGGGAACTAGCGGGAGAGGAGGCTACGAGCAGTACTTC
TRBD1	NA	TRBV7-2	TRBJ1-2	CASSLVGGAAGYTF	TGTGCCAGCAGCTTAGTAGGGGGCGCGGCTGGCTACACCTTC
TRBD2	NA	TRBV7-2	TRBJ2-3	CASNGLGLSTDTQYF	TGTGCCAGCAACGGCCTGGGACTAAGTACAGATACGCAGTATTTT
NA	few	TRBV2	TRBJ1-6	CASKLLSSYNSPLHF	TGTGCCAGCAAACTCCTAAGCTCCTATAATTCACCCCTCCACTTT
NA	NA	TRBV3-1/TRBV3-2	TRBJ2-5	CASSQGLPEGETQYF	TGTGCCAGCAGCCAAGGTCTGCCTGAGGGAGAGACCCAGTACTTC
NA	once	TRBV4-2	TRBJ1-6	CASSQDYTGRMDSPLHF	TGTGCCAGCAGCCAAGATTATACAGGCCGGATGGATTCACCCCTCCACTTT
NA	NA	TRBV19	TRBJ1-5	CASSEGLGGQPQHF	TGTGCCAGTAGTGAAGGTTTAGGGGGTCAGCCCCAGCATTTT
NA	NA	TRBV10-3	TRBJ2-5	CAISEQQETQYF	TGTGCCATCAGTGAACAGCAAGAGACCCAGTACTTC
TRBD2	NA	TRBV2	TRBJ2-2	CASNGRSTGELFF	TGTGCCAGCAACGGGAGGAGCACCGGGGAGCTGTTTTTT
TRBD1	NA	TRBV19	TRBJ2-7	CASSWGQGAYEQYF	TGTGCCAGTAGTTGGGGACAGGGGGCCTACGAGCAGTACTTC
NA	NA	TRBV5-8	TRBJ1-5	CASSPVGGISNQPQHF	TGTGCCAGCAGCCCGGTGGGAGGTATTAGCAATCAGCCCCAGCATTTT
NA	NA	TRBV6-5	TRBJ1-2	CASGAEGSYGYTF	TGTGCCAGCGGGGCGGAGGGAAGCTATGGCTACACCTTC
NA	NA	TRBV7-9	TRBJ1-4	CASSSAIAVNEKLFF	TGTGCCAGCAGCTCGGCTATAGCGGTCAACGAAAAACTGTTTTTT
NA	NA	TRBV11-2	TRBJ2-2	CASSLAGMNTGELFF	TGTGCCAGCAGCTTAGCGGGGATGAACACCGGGGAGCTGTTTTTT
TRBD2	NA	TRBV24-1	TRBJ2-3	CATSDRAGAGDTQYF	TGTGCCACCAGTGACAGAGCGGGAGCGGGAGATACGCAGTATTTT
NA	NA	TRBV7-9	TRBJ2-5	CASSLAGGPGAQYF	TGTGCCAGCAGCTTAGCGGGGGGGCCAGGGGCCCAGTACTTC
TRBD1	NA	TRBV30	TRBJ2-2	CAWSRDRGRTGELFF	TGTGCCTGGTCCCGGGACAGGGGTAGGACCGGGGAGCTGTTTTTT
TRBD1	NA	TRBV4-1	TRBJ1-6	CASSQDNRGKPLHF	TGCGCCAGCAGCCAAGATAACAGGGGGAAACCCCTCCACTTT
NA	NA	TRBV4-1	TRBJ1-6	CASSPGTPYNSPLHF	TGCGCCAGCAGCCCGGGGACACCTTATAATTCACCCCTCCACTTT
NA	once	TRBV6-6	TRBJ1-5	CASSYGQHQPQHF	TGTGCCAGCAGTTACGGGCAACATCAGCCCCAGCATTTT
NA	NA	TRBV5-1	TRBJ2-7	CASSAITPIHEQYF	TGCGCCAGCAGCGCGATCACCCCTATCCACGAGCAGTACTTC
TRBD2	NA	TRBV27	TRBJ2-1	CASSLTSGSSYNEQFF	TGTGCCAGCAGTTTGACTAGCGGAAGCTCCTACAATGAGCAGTTCTTC